These 21 T cell receptor beta chains came from one sample sequenced in a study of T-cell memory formation after mild COVID-19. TCRdb analysed the 5' RACE reads with MiXCR anew, one entry per CDR3 protein. This sample carries about 350,000 distinct CDR3 sequences, around 28% of them seen once, and the ten largest clones take approximately 13%. Source material: PBMCs or a T cell subset sorted from them (not recorded which). These receptors all come from an adult woman who had mild COVID-19 (a few samples of this study predate the infection). Cell type and time point are not known.

This clonotype was detected once. The chain combines TRBV7-9 with TRBJ2-7; the D gene could be TRBD1 or TRBD2 (5 bases each). The CDR3 is 12 amino acids. V dropped 3 bases and J dropped 5 bases, with 8 bases sitting between them. Germline values: CDR1 SEHNR, CDR2 FQNEAQ (reference sequence). For the CDR3, the DNA is TGTGCCAGCAGCTTTGGGGACCACGAGCAGTACTTC. This encodes CASSFGDHEQYF.

This clonotype has a handful of counts. The V and J genes are TRBV6-4 and TRBJ1-1; D perhaps matches TRBD1 (5 bases). This CDR3 is built from 13 residues. The V end lost 6 bases, the J end lost 6 bases, and 14 bases lay between the germline ends. The germline V gene encodes CDR1 MRHNA and CDR2 SNTAGT. In nucleotides, the CDR3 is TGTGCCAGCAGCCGGAGGGGAGGCGCTGAAGCTTTCTTT. It codes for CASSRRGGAEAFF.

The chain combines TRBV12-3 or TRBV12-4 with TRBJ2-5; weak D call: TRBD1 (6 bases). The CDR3 spans 12 residues. With 2 bases removed from V and 6 bases from J, the gap between germline ends came to 7 bases. The DNA for the CDR3 is TGTGCCAGCAGTTTACAGGGGCAGACCCAGTACTTC. Its protein is CASSLQGQTQYF.

This clonotype has just a few counts. The chain uses TRBV2 and TRBJ1-2, with D possibly being TRBD1 (5 bases). Germline-derived CDR1 and CDR2 are SNHLY and FYNNEI. CDR3 size: 14 residues. Trimming pared 3 bases from V and 0 bases from J, leaving 8 bases between. For the CDR3, the DNA is TGTGCCAGCAGTGAGCAGGGAGCTAACTATGGCTACACCTTC. This sequence encodes CASSEQGANYGYTF.

The sample holds many counts of this clonotype. The chain carries TRBV7-2 and TRBJ2-1; D is uncertain. This CDR3 region has 13 residues. The germline CDR1 and CDR2 sequences are SGHTA and FQGNSA. V dropped 3 bases and J dropped 4 bases, with 7 bases sitting between them. The CDR3 is CASSFPGYNEQFF. The CDR3 bases are TGTGCCAGCAGCTTCCCTGGGTACAATGAGCAGTTCTTC.

The rearrangement uses TRBV7-9 and TRBJ2-3, with D uncertain. Germline V CDR1 and CDR2: SEHNR, FQNEAQ (reference sequence). V lost 0 bases to trimming and J lost 0 bases, with 4 bases between them. This CDR3 contains 14 residues. The CDR3 DNA sequence: TGTGCCAGCAGCTTAGCCTCTAGCACAGATACGCAGTATTTT. Its protein is CASSLASSTDTQYF.

This clonotype was detected only a few times. V and J are TRBV7-6 and TRBJ1-1; D remains ambiguous. V dropped 5 bases and J dropped 3 bases, with 4 bases sitting between them. CDR3 length: 11 residues. Germline assignment: CDR1 SGHVS and CDR2 FNYEAQ. CDR3 protein: CASSSDTEAFF. In DNA, the CDR3 is TGTGCCAGCAGCAGCGACACTGAAGCTTTCTTT.

This chain uses TRBV20-1 with TRBJ2-7; no reliable D call. The CDR3 consists of 13 residues. V was pared by 3 bases and J by 1 base, with 10 bases between. From germline, CDR1 is DFQATT and CDR2 SNEGSKA (reference sequence). The CDR3 loop is CSASEDVSYEQYF. As DNA, the CDR3 is TGCAGTGCTAGTGAGGACGTATCCTACGAGCAGTACTTC.

This clonotype turned up a few times. J is TRBJ2-2 and V is TRBV6-5, with TRBD1 as a possible D gene (6 bases). CDR1 and CDR2 from the germline V gene are MNHEY and SVGAGI. The germline V and J ends were trimmed by 0 bases and 0 bases, with 17 bases remaining between them. The CDR3 runs 19 residues. The DNA of the CDR3 is TGTGCCAGCAGTTACTCTCCAATAGGACAGTTCGCGAACACCGGGGAGCTGTTTTTT. Translated, it gives CASSYSPIGQFANTGELFF.

V gene TRBV30 combines with J gene TRBJ2-3, with D maybe TRBD1 (5 bases). CDR1 GTSNPN and CDR2 SVGIG come from the germline V gene (reference sequence). The V end was cut by 7 bases, the J end by 4 bases, with 12 bases between. The CDR3 has 12 amino acids. CDR3 sequence: CAYSQAADTQYF. CDR3 nucleotides: TGTGCCTACTCACAGGCCGCAGATACGCAGTATTTT.

This clonotype showed up just a few times. The chain couples TRBV29-1 to TRBJ2-7, with 9 bases fitting TRBD1. The CDR3 sequence is 14 residues long. Germline CDR1 SQVTM, CDR2 ANQGSEA. With V trimmed by 7 bases and J by 5 bases, 12 bases remained unmatched. The CDR3 sequence is CSATPYRGRDEQYF. The CDR3 DNA sequence: TGCAGCGCCACTCCCTACAGGGGGCGCGACGAGCAGTACTTC.

This clonotype was detected a few times. This sequence joins TRBV5-4 and TRBJ2-7, with 7 bases fitting TRBD2. This CDR3 spans 14 amino acids. Looked up from germline, CDR1 is SGHNT and CDR2 is YYREEE (reference sequence). With 0 bases clipped from V and 3 bases from J, the junction kept 3 bases outside the gene matches. The CDR3 DNA sequence: TGTGCCAGCAGCTTGGCCGGGGGGAACTACGAGCAGTACTTC. It specifies CASSLAGGNYEQYF.

The chain uses TRBV7-9 and TRBJ2-7; TRBD1 matches 8 bases. V was pared by 4 bases and J by 2 bases, with 13 bases of the junction left unmatched. The CDR3 runs to 17 residues. The germline gives CDR1 SEHNR, CDR2 FQNEAQ (reference sequence). The CDR3, as DNA: TGTGCCAGCAGCTCCCGGAGTAGGGACAGGTTAACCTACGAGCAGTACTTC. It specifies CASSSRSRDRLTYEQYF.

This sequence joins TRBV12-3 or TRBV12-4 and TRBJ2-7; D gene uncertain. V was pared by 6 bases and J by 2 bases, with 11 bases between. This CDR3 is built from 13 residues. This CDR3 reads CASSLWSTYEQYF. CDR3 bases: TGTGCCAGCAGCTTGTGGAGCACCTACGAGCAGTACTTC.

This clonotype has just a few counts. A read error may produce the germline difference seen at one junction end. V is TRBV2 and J is TRBJ2-7, with 14 bases matching TRBD2. The length of the CDR3 is 11 residues. Germline-derived CDR1 and CDR2 are SNHLY and FYNNEI. The CDR3 DNA follows: TGTGCCAGCGTCGGGACTAGCGGGAGTGGCTTC. Translating it yields CASVGTSGSGF. The whole variable domain, filled in from reference TRBV2 and TRBJ2-7, reads EPEVTQTPSHQVTQMGQEVILRCVPISNHLYFYWYRQILGQKVEFLVSFYNNEISEKSEIFDDQFSVERPDGSNFTLKIRSTKLEDSAMYFCASVGTSGSGFGPGTRLTVT.

The CDR3: CASSQGSSGELFF. CDR3 nucleotides: TGTGCCAGCAGCCAGGGTTCGTCCGGGGAGCTGTTTTTT. The chain couples TRBV14 to TRBJ2-2; D remains ambiguous. Germline values: CDR1 SGHDN, CDR2 FVKESK. This CDR3 has 13 amino acids. V dropped 3 bases and J dropped 6 bases, with 8 bases sitting between them.

This chain uses TRBV5-5 with TRBJ1-2; possible D gene TRBD1, 5 bases. Deletions cut 3 bases from V and 5 bases from J, with 23 bases between. The CDR3 runs 17 residues. Per germline, CDR1 SGHKS and CDR2 YYEKEE (reference sequence). As DNA, the CDR3 is TGTGCCAGCAGCTCTGGGGACGGCGTAGAGGTTTTATATGGCTACACCTTC. Its protein product is CASSSGDGVEVLYGYTF.

The CDR3, as DNA: TGCGCCAGCGGCGGGACAGGGGGTTTAAATGAGCAGTTCTTC. Protein: CASGGTGGLNEQFF. This chain joins TRBV5-1 and TRBJ2-1, with 11 nucleotides matching TRBD1. Germline lookup yields CDR1 SGHRS and CDR2 YFSETQ. The CDR3 totals 14 residues. V gave up 7 bases and J gave up 7 bases; unmatched junction bases: 7.

This clonotype appeared a few times. The rearrangement links TRBV2 to TRBJ2-7; a weak D match, TRBD2 (6 bases). Germline-derived CDR1 and CDR2 are SNHLY and FYNNEI. V lost 5 bases and J 3 bases, leaving 14 bases between the germline ends. This CDR3 region has 14 residues. Written as DNA, the CDR3 is TGTGCCAGCAGTCCGGGAGTAACTATCTACGAGCAGTACTTC. As protein: CASSPGVTIYEQYF.

This clonotype turned up a few times. The gene calls are TRBV5-5 and TRBJ2-4; 7 nucleotides align to TRBD1. The CDR3 contains 18 residues. Germline values: CDR1 SGHKS, CDR2 YYEKEE (reference sequence). V shed 2 bases, J shed 0 bases, and the junction held 11 bases outside the gene matches. CDR3 bases: TGTGCCAGCAGCTTCTTAGTCACAGGGGATCTAGCCAAAAACATTCAGTACTTC. This sequence encodes CASSFLVTGDLAKNIQYF.

There are many counts of this clonotype. The rearrangement uses TRBV7-9 and TRBJ2-1; TRBD1 might be the D (7 bases). The CDR3 has 16 residues. Germline assignment: CDR1 SEHNR and CDR2 FQNEAQ (reference sequence). V was trimmed by 3 bases and J by 8 bases, leaving 20 bases between them. The DNA of the CDR3 is TGTGCCAGCAGCTTTGGGAGGACAGGTTCGAGGGATGAGCAGTTCTTC. As protein: CASSFGRTGSRDEQFF. The full variable domain, in which reference TRBV7-9 and TRBJ2-1 provide the parts outside the CDR3, is DTGVSQNPRHKITKRGQNVTFRCDPISEHNRLYWYRQTLGQGPEFLTYFQNEAQLEKSRLLSDRFSAERPKGSFSTLEIQRTEQGDSAMYLCASSFGRTGSRDEQFFGPGTRLTVL.